A selection of T cell receptor beta chains follows, all from one sample in a study of CXCR3-negative and CXCR3-positive naive CD8 T cells. Using the 5' RACE reads, TCRdb records one entry per CDR3 protein without DNA. The ten most abundant clones cover 10% of a sample with tens of thousands of distinct CDR3 sequences. The specimen sequenced was memory CD8+ T cells from blood. The receptors here all came from a human donor in good health. Some clones in this sample may be carry-over from other donors' samples. The CDR3 runs from the conserved cysteine through the conserved F or W. For some rows the clone size is stated as once, few or many, or as a class when expanded; others skip it.

v_call	j_call	clone_size	cdr3_aa
TRBV25-1	TRBJ1-2	.	CASSEIREGHNYGYTF
TRBV6-5	TRBJ1-1	.	CASSYGGVVSTEAFF
TRBV27	TRBJ2-7	.	CASSFQGTASYEQYF
TRBV4-2	TRBJ1-2	.	CASNQSTGGSSGYTF
TRBV7-9	TRBJ2-5	.	CASRHSGEEETQYF
TRBV5-1	TRBJ2-3	.	CASKQGSGTDTQYF
TRBV7-4	TRBJ2-5	.	CASSLKVFRAEETQYF
TRBV20-1	TRBJ2-7	.	CSARPQDYYEQYF
TRBV7-3	TRBJ2-1	.	CASSPGGGMSSYNEQFF
TRBV25-1	TRBJ2-1	.	CASAEEETSDNEQFF
TRBV9	TRBJ1-1	.	CASSGEPQGAERNTEAFF
TRBV28	TRBJ2-1	.	CASRAGRTIGNEQFF
TRBV7-3	TRBJ2-3	.	CASSAALGAGSTDTQYF
TRBV10-3	TRBJ2-1	.	CAISEGTGVRRDEQFF
TRBV7-9	TRBJ1-5	.	CASSLSGTQPQHF
TRBV18	TRBJ2-3	.	CASSPWRQGRTDTQYF
TRBV7-2	TRBJ2-5	.	CASSSNSPLAGVAQETQYF
TRBV6-6	TRBJ1-4	.	CASLTSATNEKLFF
TRBV7-6	TRBJ2-7	.	CASSSATGTNYEQYF
TRBV5-5	TRBJ2-1	.	CASNPFGDDNEQFF
TRBV20-1	TRBJ2-7	.	CSAIPAGATYEQYF
TRBV21-1	TRBJ1-5	.	CASSTLGRGQDQPQHF
TRBV7-9	TRBJ1-5	.	CASSLALGRGSNQPQHF
TRBV6-4	TRBJ2-3	.	CASSGGGDTDTQYF
TRBV12-3/TRBV12-4	TRBJ1-1	.	CASSFGQITEAFF
TRBV19	TRBJ2-2	.	CASSIGEVVTGELFF
TRBV29-1	TRBJ1-2	.	CSVTTGGYGYTF
TRBV9	TRBJ2-1	.	CASSYSDHEQFF
TRBV29-1	TRBJ2-6	.	CGAASGANVLTF
TRBV27	TRBJ1-1	.	CASSLFAQALNTEAFF
TRBV12-3/TRBV12-4	TRBJ1-1	.	CASSPYLIPGPYTEAFF
TRBV7-2	TRBJ2-7	.	CASSSYGGAYEQYF
TRBV7-9	TRBJ2-7	.	CASSPILEAYEQYF
TRBV5-1	TRBJ2-1	.	CASTSGGGYNEQFF
TRBV28	TRBJ2-5	.	CASSFSDFQETQYF
TRBV15	TRBJ2-5	.	CATQQGAMIGETQYF
TRBV13	TRBJ1-1	.	CASSVGLYEAFF
TRBV28	TRBJ2-7	.	CAACSVGSYEQYF
TRBV6-1	TRBJ2-1	.	CASQLAVYYNEQFF
TRBV7-9	TRBJ2-5	.	CASGPAGQETQYF
TRBV7-9	TRBJ2-7	.	CASSSRRGIYYEQYF
TRBV5-6	TRBJ2-2	.	CASSSTGAWAGELFF
TRBV28	TRBJ2-2	.	CASRLGGGYTGELFF
TRBV4-2	TRBJ2-7	.	CASSQEDSLPPYEQYF
TRBV4-3	TRBJ1-1	medium-sized	CASSPAGAVTLSTSKSAFF
TRBV11-2	TRBJ2-2	.	CASGHGIGGRPNTGELFF
TRBV11-2	TRBJ2-1	.	CASSPGLAAINEQFF
TRBV20-1	TRBJ2-5	.	CSARWGQTETQYF
TRBV25-1	TRBJ1-6	.	CARLDRGDNSPLHF
TRBV15	TRBJ2-1	.	CATSRGQGPYNEQFF